The TCR beta chain described here comes from a study of shared clonotypes between healthy human individuals. Trimming pared 4 bases from V and 0 bases from J, leaving 6 bases between. CDR1 is SEHNR, CDR2 FQNEAQ, per germline (reference sequence). The CDR3 contains 13 residues. Clones were sequenced by immunoSEQ multiplex PCR, and TCRdb holds only the in-frame ones, with some missing. In the table there are about 1 million clones, 75% to 80% of which are singletons. Concerning this clone: Other DNA sequences in the same sample also yield this CDR3.

The chain employs TRBV7-9 and TRBJ1-1; tentatively, D is TRBD1 (6 bases). This TCR was sampled from a man between 18 and 35 years old in good health. Some clones in this sample may be carry-over from other donors' samples. The sequenced material came from memory CD4+ T cells from PBMCs. This sample's subset: CD45RA-negative fraction. The CDR3 spells CASSWTVNTEAFF. CDR3 bases: TGTGCCAGCAGCTGGACAGTGAACACTGAAGCTTTCTTT.